The 32 T cell receptor beta chains listed next were all sequenced from one sample in a study of T cells after posttransplantation cyclophosphamide. Libraries were prepared by immunoSEQ multiplex PCR; TCRdb keeps only in-frame clonotypes and omits some of them. Listed for the sample are over 35,000 clones, none seen a single time. The source material was PBMCs. Source of these receptors: a man aged 35-49 years in good health, CMV-negative, and a related stem cell transplant donor.

This clone has more than one count but fewer than ten. The genes are TRBV29-1 and TRBJ2-4; a possible D gene is TRBD2 (6 bases). The V end lost 8 bases, the J end lost 8 bases, and 19 bases lay between the germline ends. Germline V gives CDR1 SQVTM, CDR2 ANQGSEA. The CDR3 loop spans 13 amino acids. The CDR3 bases are TGCAGCATAGAGTACGGGGACTCGGACATTCAGTACTTC. Its translation: CSIEYGDSDIQYF.

On this clone itself: Other DNA sequences within the sample encode an identical CDR3. This chain uses TRBV5-1 with TRBJ2-5; possible D gene TRBD1, 6 bases. The CDR3 is 13 amino acids. V was clipped by 2 bases and J by 5 bases, with 10 bases between them. The germline V gene has CDR1 SGHRS and CDR2 YFSETQ. CDR3 nucleotides: TGCGCCAGCAGCTTACAGGGAACTGAGACCCAGTACTTC. Translation: CASSLQGTETQYF.

This clone was counted many times. The chain combines TRBV7-9 with TRBJ2-3, with 7 bases matching TRBD2. V shed 1 base, J shed 3 bases, and the junction held 10 bases outside the gene matches. From germline, CDR1 is SEHNR and CDR2 FQNEAQ (reference sequence). CDR3 length equals 17 residues. The CDR3, as DNA: TGTGCCAGCAGCTTAGGGGCGGGAGACGTGAGGACAGATACGCAGTATTTT. Encoded protein: CASSLGAGDVRTDTQYF.

This clone was observed many times. V is TRBV7-9 and J is TRBJ2-3, with TRBD2 matching 9 bases. After removal of 5 bases from V and 6 bases from J, the junction contained 6 bases not matched to a gene. CDR1 is SEHNR and CDR2 is FQNEAQ in the germline V gene (reference sequence). The CDR3 length is 14 residues. The DNA for the CDR3 is TGTGCCAGCAGCCTTAGCGGGAGTTGGGATACGCAGTATTTT. Protein product: CASSLSGSWDTQYF.

In its sample, this clone was seen many times. This chain connects TRBV14 to TRBJ2-1; 14 bases match TRBD2. The germline V gene encodes CDR1 SGHDN and CDR2 FVKESK. The CDR3 runs 16 residues. V was pared by 2 bases and J by 9 bases, with 6 bases of the junction left unmatched. The CDR3 loop is CASSQSGLAGVVEQFF. The CDR3 nucleotides read TGTGCCAGCAGCCAATCGGGACTAGCGGGAGTGGTTGAGCAGTTCTTC.

This clone was observed at least ten times. V is TRBV18 and J is TRBJ2-6; D gene uncertain. V was shortened by 2 bases and J by 1 base, with 6 bases between the two germline ends. The V gene's germline CDR1 is KGHSH and CDR2 LQKENI. The CDR3 has 15 residues. The CDR3 here is CASSPDTSGANVLTF. As DNA, the CDR3 is TGTGCCAGCTCACCAGACACATCTGGGGCCAACGTCCTGACTTTC.

This clone was counted many times. The CDR3 protein is CASSYYQGFSGNTIYF. Written as DNA, the CDR3 is TGTGCCAGCAGTTACTATCAGGGTTTCTCTGGAAACACCATATATTTT. The gene calls are TRBV6-6 and TRBJ1-3; the D gene is possibly TRBD1 (5 bases). Germline loops: CDR1 MNHNY, CDR2 SVGAGI (reference sequence). V lost 1 base to trimming and J lost 0 bases, with 10 bases between them. The CDR3 runs 16 residues.

The J gene is TRBJ2-1, the V gene TRBV19; 12 bases are shared with TRBD2. CDR1 and CDR2 (germline): LNHDA, SQIVND (reference sequence). Losses at the gene ends were 6 bases for V and 7 bases for J; bases not matched to a gene: 7. There are 15 residues in the CDR3. The CDR3 sequence is CASRLAGGLGNEQFF. For the CDR3, the DNA is TGTGCCAGTAGACTAGCGGGGGGTTTAGGAAATGAGCAGTTCTTC.

This clone was found many times. This sequence joins TRBV7-9 and TRBJ2-1; possible D gene TRBD2, 7 bases. In germline, CDR1 is SEHNR, CDR2 FQNEAQ (reference sequence). The CDR3 contains 15 residues. V shed 7 bases and J shed 7 bases, with 20 bases lying between them. The DNA for the CDR3 is TGTGCCAGCACTCCCCTAGCGGTCCAGGGGAATGAGCAGTTCTTC. This codes for CASTPLAVQGNEQFF.

This clone came up many times. The CDR3 loop reads CASSPILTVYGYTF. In nucleotides, the CDR3 is TGTGCCAGCAGCCCGATCTTAACAGTGTATGGCTACACCTTC. This chain connects TRBV27 to TRBJ1-2, with D unclear. CDR1 and CDR2 from the germline V gene are MNHEY and SMNVEV (reference sequence). This CDR3 region has 14 residues. V lost 6 bases, J lost 5 bases, and 16 bases lay in between.

This clone was counted many times. In DNA, the CDR3 is TGTGCCAGCAGCTTGTACGCCGGGACAGGATATCGAATGAACACTGAAGCTTTCTTT. Its protein is CASSLYAGTGYRMNTEAFF. The chain is built from TRBV5-6 and TRBJ1-1, with 8 bases aligning to TRBD1. Germline V gives CDR1 SGHDT, CDR2 YYEEEE. The CDR3 totals 19 residues. V gave up 1 base and J gave up 0 bases; unmatched junction bases: 14.

In its sample, this clone was seen many times. V gene TRBV5-1 combines with J gene TRBJ2-1; the match to TRBD2 covers 12 bases. Losses at the gene ends were 4 bases for V and 5 bases for J; bases not matched to a gene: 10. CDR1 SGHRS and CDR2 YFSETQ come from the germline V gene. The CDR3 has 17 residues. The CDR3 spells CASSRLARLAGDNEQFF. The DNA of the CDR3 is TGCGCCAGCAGCCGACTGGCCAGACTAGCGGGGGACAATGAGCAGTTCTTC.

This clone has at least ten counts. This chain joins TRBV12-5 and TRBJ2-1; D remains unclear. The CDR3 spans 12 residues. Germline assignment: CDR1 LGHNT and CDR2 FRNRAP. V lost 6 bases and J 7 bases, leaving 10 bases between the germline ends. The CDR3 loop reads CASGLTDNEQFF. The DNA of the CDR3 is TGTGCTAGTGGGCTGACTGATAATGAGCAGTTCTTC.

This clone was recorded many times. The chain is built from TRBV6-6 and TRBJ1-5, with TRBD1 matching over 9 bases. V was pared by 6 bases and J by 5 bases, with 5 bases of the junction left unmatched. In germline, CDR1 is MNHNY, CDR2 SVGAGI (reference sequence). The CDR3 runs 14 residues. The chain's CDR3 is CASSTGQGHQPQHF. Written as DNA, the CDR3 is TGTGCCAGCAGCACGGGACAGGGCCATCAGCCCCAGCATTTT.

A few counts support this clone. The chain links TRBV30 to TRBJ2-3, with a weak D call TRBD1 (7 bases). The germline V and J ends were trimmed by 7 bases and 0 bases, with 14 bases remaining between them. The V gene's germline CDR1 is GTSNPN and CDR2 SVGIG (reference sequence). The CDR3 extends over 14 amino acids. CDR3 loop: CASQGGGSTDTQYF. DNA of the CDR3: TGTGCCTCCCAGGGGGGAGGAAGCACAGATACGCAGTATTTT. Combining the CDR3 with reference TRBV30 and TRBJ2-3 gives the whole variable domain SQTIHQWPATLVQPVGSPLSLECTVEGTSNPNLYWYRQAAGRGLQLLFYSVGIGQISSEVPQNLSASRPQDRQFILSSKKLLLSDSGFYLCASQGGGSTDTQYFGPGTRLTVL.

This clone appeared a few times. V is TRBV4-1 and J is TRBJ2-1, with 9 bases that match TRBD2. The trim removed 3 bases at V and 7 bases at J, leaving 7 bases unmatched. Germline values: CDR1 MGHRA, CDR2 YSYEKL. The CDR3 is 15 amino acids. CDR3 in DNA: TGCGCCAGCAGCCATGCGGGGACTAGCTTGAATGAGCAGTTCTTC. Its protein is CASSHAGTSLNEQFF.

There are many counts of this clone. The chain combines TRBV6-5 with TRBJ2-7, with 7 bases matching TRBD2. J gave up 2 bases and V 2 bases, and 3 bases lay outside the gene matches. This CDR3 is built from 14 residues. Per the germline V gene, CDR1 is MNHEY and CDR2 is SVGAGI. The CDR3, as DNA: TGTGCCAGCAGTTACGGCGGGGGAACCTACGAGCAGTACTTC. Encoded protein: CASSYGGGTYEQYF.

This clone was counted ten times or more. The V call is TRBV7-2, the J call TRBJ2-5, with 9 bases aligning to TRBD2. J was trimmed by 5 bases and V by 1 base; bases with no gene match: 2. The germline gives CDR1 SGHTA, CDR2 FQGNSA. This CDR3 is 14 amino acids long. CDR3 region: CASSLGSGGETQYF. DNA for the CDR3: TGTGCCAGCAGCTTAGGGAGCGGGGGGGAGACCCAGTACTTC. Full variable domain (rest looked up from reference TRBV7-2 and TRBJ2-5): GAGVSQSPSNKVTEKGKDVELRCDPISGHTALYWYRQSLGQGLEFLIYFQGNSAPDKSGLPSDRFSAERTGGSVSTLTIQRTQQEDSAVYLCASSLGSGGETQYFGPGTRLLVL.

J is TRBJ2-5 and V is TRBV15; D not certain. From germline, CDR1 is LNHNV and CDR2 YYDKDF (reference sequence). Trimming cost V 1 base and J 5 bases, with 11 bases left between them. The CDR3 loop spans 14 amino acids. The CDR3 nucleotides read TGTGCCACCAGCAGAGGACATAACGCTGAGACCCAGTACTTC. This translates into CATSRGHNAETQYF.

With regard to this clone: Other DNA sequences of this sample code for an identical CDR3. V is TRBV9 and J is TRBJ2-5; 8 bases align to TRBD1. The CDR3 covers 15 residues. The germline CDR1 and CDR2 sequences are SGDLS and YYNGEE. The V and J ends lost 3 bases and 4 bases, in that order; junction bases with no gene match: 8. CDR3 residues: CASSETDRVGETQYF. CDR3 nucleotide sequence: TGTGCCAGCAGCGAGACGGACAGGGTCGGAGAGACCCAGTACTTC.

This clone showed up many times. V and J are TRBV20-1 and TRBJ1-1; D is unclear. The CDR3 has 11 residues. Deletions cut 3 bases from V and 9 bases from J, with 11 bases between. Germline CDR1 DFQATT, CDR2 SNEGSKA (reference sequence). This CDR3 is CSASMGSQAFF. The CDR3 region has the DNA TGCAGTGCTAGCATGGGCTCTCAAGCTTTCTTT.

J is TRBJ2-5 and V is TRBV7-2; D is perhaps TRBD2 (5 bases). V lost 0 bases, J lost 3 bases, and 14 bases lay in between. The CDR3 is 16 amino acids. The V gene's germline CDR1 is SGHTA and CDR2 FQGNSA. CDR3 loop: CASSLAGRLAKETQYF. CDR3 nucleotide sequence: TGTGCCAGCAGCTTAGCCGGGCGTCTAGCCAAAGAGACCCAGTACTTC.

The rearrangement uses TRBV6-1 and TRBJ2-5, with TRBD1 matching 11 bases. The tail of the sequence fits TRBJ2-7 better, so the J call may be wrong. Looked up from germline, CDR1 is MNHNS and CDR2 is SASEGT. The CDR3 has 15 residues. Here the CDR3 DNA reads TGTGCCAGCTCCAGGGACAGGGGGTATTCCTACGAGCAGTACTTC. It specifies CASSRDRGYSYEQYF.

This clone was found many times. The rearrangement uses TRBV5-1 and TRBJ1-2, with 9 positions matching TRBD1. Germline CDR1 is SGHRS and CDR2 is YFSETQ. CDR3 length equals 13 residues. The V and J ends lost 4 bases and 8 bases, in that order; junction bases with no gene match: 6. DNA of the CDR3: TGCGCCAGCAGCCCCGGACAGGGGCTCGGCTACACCTTC. Translating gives CASSPGQGLGYTF.

This clone was observed many times. CDR3 protein: CASSQGQGGRGYTF. The CDR3 DNA is TGTGCCAGCAGCCAGGGACAGGGAGGTCGTGGCTACACCTTC. The rearrangement uses TRBV7-9 and TRBJ1-2; 9 nucleotides agree with TRBD1. The length of the CDR3 is 14 residues. Trimming at V came to 5 bases and at J to 7 bases, leaving 8 bases not matched to a gene. Germline assignment: CDR1 SEHNR and CDR2 FQNEAQ (reference sequence).

This clone was seen many times. The chain has TRBV5-4 and TRBJ1-4; 7 nucleotides align to TRBD1. This CDR3 is 14 amino acids long. Germline CDR1 reads SGHNT; CDR2 reads YYREEE (reference sequence). With 1 base clipped from V and 8 bases from J, the junction kept 5 bases outside the gene matches. The CDR3 reads CASSLWAGGEKLFF. DNA for the CDR3: TGTGCCAGCAGCTTGTGGGCAGGGGGGGAAAAACTGTTTTTT. The full variable domain, with the rest looked up from reference TRBV5-4 and TRBJ1-4, is ETGVTQSPTHLIKTRGQQVTLRCSSQSGHNTVSWYQQALGQGPQFIFQYYREEENGRGNFPPRFSGLQFPNYSSELNVNALELDDSALYLCASSLWAGGEKLFFGSGTQLSVL.

This clone was detected ten times or more. The chain has TRBV5-1 and TRBJ1-1; D gene ambiguous. Germline assignment: CDR1 SGHRS and CDR2 YFSETQ. Deletions cut 9 bases from V and 4 bases from J, with 16 bases between. The CDR3 has 13 residues. CDR3 bases: TGCGCCACCCGAGAGCAGGAAGGCACTGAAGCTTTCTTT. Its translation is CATREQEGTEAFF.

This clone was detected ten times or more. The rearrangement links TRBV19 to TRBJ1-3; D gene uncertain. This CDR3 contains 16 residues. The V end lost 8 bases, the J end lost 0 bases, and 17 bases lay between the germline ends. CDR1 LNHDA and CDR2 SQIVND come from the germline V gene (reference sequence). DNA for the CDR3: TGTGCCAGTTTCCATGGAGGGATCAGCTCTGGAAACACCATATATTTT. Translating gives CASFHGGISSGNTIYF.

This clone occurred many times. The chain links TRBV7-6 to TRBJ2-6; D is unresolved. V was pared by 4 bases and J by 0 bases, with 7 bases between. The CDR3 spans 15 residues. The germline CDR1 and CDR2 sequences are SGHVS and FNYEAQ. DNA of the CDR3: TGTGCCAGCAGCTCACTATTCTCTGGGGCCAACGTCCTGACTTTC. Its protein product is CASSSLFSGANVLTF. Combining the CDR3 with reference TRBV7-6 and TRBJ2-6 gives the whole variable domain GAGVSQSPRYKVTKRGQDVALRCDPISGHVSLYWYRQALGQGPEFLTYFNYEAQQDKSGLPNDRFSAERPEGSISTLTIQRTEQRDSAMYRCASSSLFSGANVLTFGAGSRLTVL.

This clone was seen repeatedly, ten times or more. The chain carries TRBV4-3 and TRBJ2-1, with 7 bases matching TRBD2. CDR3 length: 15 residues. CDR1 is LGHNA and CDR2 is YSLEER in the germline V gene. The ends lost 0 bases at V and 7 bases at J; junction bases unmatched: 6. The CDR3 protein is CASSQDAPGGNEQFF. The CDR3 DNA follows: TGCGCCAGCAGCCAAGATGCCCCCGGGGGGAATGAGCAGTTCTTC.

This clone was counted at least ten times. The chain couples TRBV19 to TRBJ1-5; 8 bases match TRBD1. This CDR3 is built from 14 residues. Germline values: CDR1 LNHDA, CDR2 SQIVND (reference sequence). V was pared by 3 bases and J by 4 bases, with 2 bases of the junction left unmatched. DNA for the CDR3: TGTGCCAGTAGTATCAGGACAGGGAATCAGCCCCAGCATTTT. Translating it yields CASSIRTGNQPQHF.

This clone was detected ten times or more. This sequence joins TRBV15 and TRBJ2-2, with D perhaps matching TRBD1 (6 bases). V lost 5 bases and J lost 4, with 11 bases in between. Germline V CDR1 and CDR2: LNHNV, YYDKDF (reference sequence). The CDR3 spans 14 residues. The chain's CDR3 is CATSSTGLTGELFF. CDR3 coding DNA: TGTGCCACCAGCTCAACAGGGCTCACCGGGGAGCTGTTTTTT.